The present entry profiles one T cell receptor beta chain with its context. No antigen is known for it. Primers: 60 Vbeta forward and 13 Jbeta reverse. Produced via immunoSEQ multiplex PCR; TCRdb's table is partial and in-frame only. The data hold around 150,000 clones, with over 70% observed a single time. V lost 0 bases to trimming and J lost 2 bases; unmatched junction nucleotides: 6. Germline V lookup: CDR1 SGHRS, CDR2 YFSETQ. This CDR3 is 17 amino acids long. The entry originates in a study of cytomegalovirus exposure and HLA in healthy donors. Whole-study findings and limits: As a later analysis revealed, most CMV-associated TCR beta chains appeared HLA-restricted. Previously analyzed data showed that most TCR beta V segments were productive at a frequency of about 87% or about 30%.

Sequences were obtained from PBMCs. The origin of this receptor is a male donor in good health and CMV-seronegative. J is TRBJ2-2 and V is TRBV5-1; 8 bases are shared with TRBD1. This CDR3 is CASSLDAQGANTGELFF. CDR3 DNA: TGCGCCAGCAGCTTGGACGCCCAGGGGGCCAACACCGGGGAGCTGTTTTTT.